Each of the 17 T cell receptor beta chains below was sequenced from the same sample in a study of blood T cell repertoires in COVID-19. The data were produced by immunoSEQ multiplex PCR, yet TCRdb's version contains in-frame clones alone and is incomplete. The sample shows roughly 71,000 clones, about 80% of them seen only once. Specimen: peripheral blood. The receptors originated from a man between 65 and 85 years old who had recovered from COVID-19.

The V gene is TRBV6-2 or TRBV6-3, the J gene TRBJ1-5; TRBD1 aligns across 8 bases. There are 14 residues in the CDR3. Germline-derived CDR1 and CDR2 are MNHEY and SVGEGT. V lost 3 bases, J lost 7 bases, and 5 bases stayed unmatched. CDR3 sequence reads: CASSYRQGAQPQHF. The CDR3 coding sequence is TGTGCCAGCAGTTATCGGCAGGGGGCCCAGCCCCAGCATTTT.

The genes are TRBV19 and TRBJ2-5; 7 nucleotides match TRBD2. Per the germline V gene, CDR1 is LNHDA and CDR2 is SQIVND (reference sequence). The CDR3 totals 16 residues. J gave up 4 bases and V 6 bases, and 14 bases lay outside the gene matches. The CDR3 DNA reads TGTGCCAGTAGCTCAAGAGCGGGATGGCCGGGAGAGACCCAGTACTTC. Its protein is CASSSRAGWPGETQYF.

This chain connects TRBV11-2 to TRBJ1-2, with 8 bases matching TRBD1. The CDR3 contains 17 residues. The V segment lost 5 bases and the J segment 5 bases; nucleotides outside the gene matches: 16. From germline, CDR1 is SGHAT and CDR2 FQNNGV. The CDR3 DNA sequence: TGTGCCAGCAGCCCACAGGGGGGGAACGTGCGGAGATATGGCTACACCTTC. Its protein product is CASSPQGGNVRRYGYTF.

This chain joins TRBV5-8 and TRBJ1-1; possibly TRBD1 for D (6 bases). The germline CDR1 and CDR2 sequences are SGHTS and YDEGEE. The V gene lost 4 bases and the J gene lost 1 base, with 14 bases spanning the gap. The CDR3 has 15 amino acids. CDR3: CASSGTPDRNTEAFF. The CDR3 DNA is TGTGCCAGCAGCGGCACCCCGGACAGGAACACTGAAGCTTTCTTT. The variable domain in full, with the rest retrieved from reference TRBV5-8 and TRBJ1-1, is EAGVTQSPTHLIKTRGQQATLRCSPISGHTSVYWYQQALGLGLQFLLWYDEGEERNRGNFPPRFSGRQFPNYSSELNVNALELEDSALYLCASSGTPDRNTEAFFGQGTRLTVV.

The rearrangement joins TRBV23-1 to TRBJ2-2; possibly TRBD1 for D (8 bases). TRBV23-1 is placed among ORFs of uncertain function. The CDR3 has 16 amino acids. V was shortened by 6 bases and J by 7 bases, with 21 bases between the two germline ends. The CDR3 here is CASSRGSRGLVGELFF. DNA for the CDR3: TGCGCCAGCAGCCGCGGGAGCAGGGGGCTCGTCGGGGAGCTGTTTTTT.

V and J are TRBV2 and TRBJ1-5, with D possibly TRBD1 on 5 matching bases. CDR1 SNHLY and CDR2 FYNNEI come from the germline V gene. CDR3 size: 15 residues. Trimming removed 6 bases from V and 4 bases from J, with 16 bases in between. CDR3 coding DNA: TGTGCCAGCAGCGAAAGGCGGGGCTTAAATCAGCCCCAGCATTTT. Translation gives CASSERRGLNQPQHF.

The chain's CDR3 is CASRPGGLVPYNEQFF. The CDR3 nucleotides read TGTGCCAGCAGACCTGGGGGACTAGTACCCTACAATGAGCAGTTCTTC. The genes are TRBV28 and TRBJ2-1; 8 bases are shared with TRBD2. J was trimmed by 2 bases and V by 6 bases; bases with no gene match: 9. Per germline, CDR1 MDHEN and CDR2 SYDVKM. There are 16 residues in the CDR3.

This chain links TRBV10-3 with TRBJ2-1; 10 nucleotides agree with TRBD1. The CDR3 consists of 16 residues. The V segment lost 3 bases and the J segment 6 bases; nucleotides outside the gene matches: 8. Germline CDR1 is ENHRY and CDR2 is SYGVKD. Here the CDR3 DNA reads TGTGCCATCAGTGACGCCGGGACAGGGGCCCTCAATGAGCAGTTCTTC. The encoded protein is CAISDAGTGALNEQFF.

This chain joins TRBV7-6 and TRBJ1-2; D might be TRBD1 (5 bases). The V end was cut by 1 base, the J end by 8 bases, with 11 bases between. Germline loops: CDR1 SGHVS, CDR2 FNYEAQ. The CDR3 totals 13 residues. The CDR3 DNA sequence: TGTGCCAGCAGCTTAGGGACACTCGGGGGCTACACCTTC. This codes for CASSLGTLGGYTF.

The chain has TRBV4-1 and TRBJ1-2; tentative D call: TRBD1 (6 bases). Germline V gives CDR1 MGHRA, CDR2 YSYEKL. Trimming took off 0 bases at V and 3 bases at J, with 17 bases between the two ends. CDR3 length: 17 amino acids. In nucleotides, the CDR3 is TGCGCCAGCAGCCAAGATCGGGGCGGGGGGCTCTACTATGGCTACACCTTC. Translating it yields CASSQDRGGGLYYGYTF.

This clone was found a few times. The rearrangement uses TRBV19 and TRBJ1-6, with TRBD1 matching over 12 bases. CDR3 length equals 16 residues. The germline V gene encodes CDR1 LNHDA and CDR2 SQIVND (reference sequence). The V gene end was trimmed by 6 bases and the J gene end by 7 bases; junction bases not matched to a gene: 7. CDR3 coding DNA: TGTGCCAGTAGCACCACCGGGACAGGGGGCAATTCACCCCTCCACTTT. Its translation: CASSTTGTGGNSPLHF.

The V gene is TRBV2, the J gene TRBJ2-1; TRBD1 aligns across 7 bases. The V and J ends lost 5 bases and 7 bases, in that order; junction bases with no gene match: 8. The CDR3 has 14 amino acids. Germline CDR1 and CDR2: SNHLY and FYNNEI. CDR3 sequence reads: CASSYEGALNEQFF. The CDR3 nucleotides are TGTGCCAGCAGTTATGAGGGGGCTCTAAATGAGCAGTTCTTC.

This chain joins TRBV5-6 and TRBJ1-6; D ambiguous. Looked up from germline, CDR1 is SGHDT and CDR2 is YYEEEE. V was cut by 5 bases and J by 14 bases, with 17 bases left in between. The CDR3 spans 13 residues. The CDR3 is CASSLWRLSSLHF. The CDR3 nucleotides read TGTGCCAGCAGTTTGTGGAGGTTGAGTTCCCTCCACTTT.

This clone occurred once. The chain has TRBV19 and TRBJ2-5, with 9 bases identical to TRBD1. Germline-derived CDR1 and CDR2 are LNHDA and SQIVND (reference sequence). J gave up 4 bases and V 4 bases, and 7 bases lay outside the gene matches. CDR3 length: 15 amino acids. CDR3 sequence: CASSKDRGVGETQYF. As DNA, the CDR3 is TGTGCCAGTAGTAAGGACAGGGGTGTAGGAGAGACCCAGTACTTC.

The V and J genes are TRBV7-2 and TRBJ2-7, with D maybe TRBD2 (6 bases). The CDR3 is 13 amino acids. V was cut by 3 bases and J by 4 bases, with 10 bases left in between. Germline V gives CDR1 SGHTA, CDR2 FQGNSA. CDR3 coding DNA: TGTGCCAGCAGCTTCTCCGGGAGATACGAGCAGTACTTC. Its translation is CASSFSGRYEQYF.

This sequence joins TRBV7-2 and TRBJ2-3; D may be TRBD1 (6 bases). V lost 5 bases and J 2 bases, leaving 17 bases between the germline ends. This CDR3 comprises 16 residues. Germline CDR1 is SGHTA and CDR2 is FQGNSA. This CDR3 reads CASSNYREYPTDTQYF. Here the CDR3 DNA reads TGTGCCAGCAGCAACTACAGGGAGTACCCCACAGATACGCAGTATTTT. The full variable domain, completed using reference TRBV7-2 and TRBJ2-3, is GAGVSQSPSNKVTEKGKDVELRCDPISGHTALYWYRQSLGQGLEFLIYFQGNSAPDKSGLPSDRFSAERTGGSVSTLTIQRTQQEDSAVYLCASSNYREYPTDTQYFGPGTRLTVL.

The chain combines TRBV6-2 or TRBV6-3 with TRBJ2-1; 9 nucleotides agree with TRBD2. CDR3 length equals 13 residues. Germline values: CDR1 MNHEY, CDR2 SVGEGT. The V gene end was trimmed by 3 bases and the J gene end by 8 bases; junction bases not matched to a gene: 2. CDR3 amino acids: CASSYSGRYEQFF. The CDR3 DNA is TGTGCCAGCAGTTATAGCGGGAGATATGAGCAGTTCTTC.